A selection of T cell receptor beta chains follows, all from one sample in a study of blood T cell repertoires in COVID-19. This table comes from immunoSEQ multiplex PCR, and its TCRdb copy is limited to in-frame clones, with some not included. Found here are 40,000 to 60,000 clones, 75% to 90% of them singletons; the top ten hold 2.1%. Sequenced material: peripheral blood. The receptors come from a woman older than 75 with COVID-19, enrolled during active disease. CDR3s include the opening cysteine and the closing phenylalanine or tryptophan. Fields, in order: V gene, clone size, D gene, J gene, CDR3 DNA, CDR3 protein. A D gene is named only where the DNA matches it firmly. A row's size may be missing; if present it is once, few, many or a size class.

TRBV30	-	TRBD2	TRBJ2-1	TGTGCCTGGAGTTCCCAGCGGGGGGGCCGGAATGAGCAGTTCTTC	CAWSSQRGGRNEQFF
TRBV19	-	TRBD2	TRBJ2-6	TGTGCCAGTAGTACCCTACTAGCGGGAGTTACCTCTGGGGCCAACGTCCTGACTTTC	CASSTLLAGVTSGANVLTF
TRBV9	-	TRBD2	TRBJ2-2	TGTGCCAGCAGCGTAGTAAGCGGGGCACTCGGGGAGCTGTTTTTT	CASSVVSGALGELFF
TRBV5-1	-	TRBD2	TRBJ2-6	TGCGCCAGCAGCGACCCGTCTGCGGGAGGGGGGCCGGCTGGGGCCAACGTCCTGACTTTC	CASSDPSAGGGPAGANVLTF
TRBV5-1	-	TRBD2	TRBJ2-2	TGCGCCAGCAGCTGGACTAGCGGGAGGAGAAACACCGGGGAGCTGTTTTTT	CASSWTSGRRNTGELFF
TRBV12-3/TRBV12-4	-	-	TRBJ1-1	TGTGCCAGCAGCCCCAGGGGATTCACTGAAGCTTTCTTT	CASSPRGFTEAFF
TRBV11-3	-	-	TRBJ2-3	TGTGCCAGCAGCTTAGTAGCGGCCACAGATACGCAGTATTTT	CASSLVAATDTQYF
TRBV6-5	-	-	TRBJ1-1	TGTGCCAGCAGGACTCTCGTGGGGAACACTGAAGCTTTCTTT	CASRTLVGNTEAFF
TRBV19	-	-	TRBJ2-2	TGTGCCAGTACCACCTCGCGCGGGGAGCTGTTTTTT	CASTTSRGELFF
TRBV12-3/TRBV12-4	-	-	TRBJ2-7	TGTGCCAGCACCCCCGGAGCCTACGAGCAGTACTTC	CASTPGAYEQYF
TRBV19	-	TRBD1	TRBJ1-2	TGTGCCAGTAGTCGAGACAGGGGAGTATCTCGCTACACCTTC	CASSRDRGVSRYTF
TRBV7-2	-	TRBD2	TRBJ2-1	TGTGCCAGCAGCTTGACTAGCGGGAGGGCCACTGAGCAGTTCTTC	CASSLTSGRATEQFF
TRBV5-5	-	TRBD1	TRBJ2-2	TGTGCCAGCAGCTTAAATTTCCGGGACAGGGGGCGCGGGACCGGGGAGCTGTTTTTT	CASSLNFRDRGRGTGELFF
TRBV20-1	-	TRBD2	TRBJ2-1	TGCAGTGCTCGTGGGACTAGCGGGATGAACAATGAGCAGTTCTTC	CSARGTSGMNNEQFF
TRBV19	-	TRBD1	TRBJ2-1	TGTGCCAGTAGTAAACCGGGGACAGGGTATCCAGAGCAGTTCTTC	CASSKPGTGYPEQFF
TRBV4-2	few	-	TRBJ2-5	TGTGCCAGCAGCCAAGCACAGGACACAGAAGAGACCCAGTACTTC	CASSQAQDTEETQYF
TRBV6-5	-	-	TRBJ1-5	TGTGCCAGCAGCCCCCTCGGGGGACTTCAGCCCCAGCATTTT	CASSPLGGLQPQHF
TRBV12-3/TRBV12-4	few	-	TRBJ2-7	TGTGCCAGCAGCTCCCACGCCGGGAACGAGCAGTACTTC	CASSSHAGNEQYF
TRBV13	-	TRBD2	TRBJ2-7	TGTGCCAGCACGGCGGGAGGGACCTACGAGCAGTACTTC	CASTAGGTYEQYF
TRBV6-5	-	-	TRBJ2-7	TGTGCCAGCAGTCCCCGTGAGGGAACATCCTACGAGCAGTACTTC	CASSPREGTSYEQYF